Sequencing of this TCR beta chain was carried out in a study of radiotherapy plus CTLA-4 blockade in lung cancer. The CDR3 consists of 16 residues. Trimming at V came to 2 bases and at J to 3 bases, leaving 5 bases not matched to a gene. Germline V gene lookup returns CDR1 MNHNY and CDR2 SVGAGI (reference sequence). This clone was counted once. Data came from immunoSEQ multiplex PCR; TCRdb stores just in-frame clones and leaves some out. The sample yields more than 25,000 clones, 70% to 80% seen once. The source material was peripheral blood, sampled from a patient treated with radiotherapy plus ipilimumab. The genes are TRBV6-6 and TRBJ1-5; TRBD1 matches at 9 bases. The TCR sequence derives from a human donor with non-small cell lung cancer who had stable disease on radiotherapy plus ipilimumab. Here the CDR3 reads CASSYDRGNTNQPQHF. CDR3 in DNA: TGTGCCAGCAGTTACGACAGGGGGAATACCAATCAGCCCCAGCATTTT.